The entry that follows covers one TCR beta chain sequence. Its specificity is not known. The CDR3 covers 15 residues. The V gene's germline CDR1 is SEHNR and CDR2 FQNEAQ (reference sequence). V lost 0 bases and J lost 4, with 12 bases in between. The data are from a study of a mutant IDH1 vaccine in newly diagnosed glioma. The table came from immunoSEQ multiplex PCR; TCRdb's copy has only in-frame clones and leaves some out. The table records tens of thousands of clones, less than 85% of them present only once. Stated time point: week 11, during vaccination. Vaccination used 300 ug of mutant IDH1 20-mer peptide per dose, with topical imiquimod.

The source is a man between 18 and 29 years old with glioma. Some clones in this sample may be carry-over from other donors' samples. The V call is TRBV7-9, the J call TRBJ1-2, with D possibly matching TRBD1 (5 bases). Here the sequenced sample was peripheral blood mononuclear cells (PBMCs), taken from a glioma patient whose treatment included an IDH1 peptide vaccine. The CDR3 DNA follows: TGTGCCAGCAGCTTAGCAGCGACAGCTTTCTATGGCTACACCTTC. Its protein is CASSLAATAFYGYTF.